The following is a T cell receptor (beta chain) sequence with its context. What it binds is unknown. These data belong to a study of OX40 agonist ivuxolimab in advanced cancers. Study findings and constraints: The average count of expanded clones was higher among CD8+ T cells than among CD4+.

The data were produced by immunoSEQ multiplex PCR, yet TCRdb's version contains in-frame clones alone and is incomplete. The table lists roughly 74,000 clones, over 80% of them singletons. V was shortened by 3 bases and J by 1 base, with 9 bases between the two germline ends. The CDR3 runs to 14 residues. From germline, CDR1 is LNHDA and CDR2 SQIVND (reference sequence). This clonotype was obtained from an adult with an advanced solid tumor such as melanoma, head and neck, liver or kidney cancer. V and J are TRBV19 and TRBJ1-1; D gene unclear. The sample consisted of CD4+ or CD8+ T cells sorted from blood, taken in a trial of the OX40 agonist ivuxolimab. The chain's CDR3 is CASSMGLRNTEAFF. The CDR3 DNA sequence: TGTGCCAGTAGTATGGGTTTACGGAACACTGAAGCTTTCTTT.